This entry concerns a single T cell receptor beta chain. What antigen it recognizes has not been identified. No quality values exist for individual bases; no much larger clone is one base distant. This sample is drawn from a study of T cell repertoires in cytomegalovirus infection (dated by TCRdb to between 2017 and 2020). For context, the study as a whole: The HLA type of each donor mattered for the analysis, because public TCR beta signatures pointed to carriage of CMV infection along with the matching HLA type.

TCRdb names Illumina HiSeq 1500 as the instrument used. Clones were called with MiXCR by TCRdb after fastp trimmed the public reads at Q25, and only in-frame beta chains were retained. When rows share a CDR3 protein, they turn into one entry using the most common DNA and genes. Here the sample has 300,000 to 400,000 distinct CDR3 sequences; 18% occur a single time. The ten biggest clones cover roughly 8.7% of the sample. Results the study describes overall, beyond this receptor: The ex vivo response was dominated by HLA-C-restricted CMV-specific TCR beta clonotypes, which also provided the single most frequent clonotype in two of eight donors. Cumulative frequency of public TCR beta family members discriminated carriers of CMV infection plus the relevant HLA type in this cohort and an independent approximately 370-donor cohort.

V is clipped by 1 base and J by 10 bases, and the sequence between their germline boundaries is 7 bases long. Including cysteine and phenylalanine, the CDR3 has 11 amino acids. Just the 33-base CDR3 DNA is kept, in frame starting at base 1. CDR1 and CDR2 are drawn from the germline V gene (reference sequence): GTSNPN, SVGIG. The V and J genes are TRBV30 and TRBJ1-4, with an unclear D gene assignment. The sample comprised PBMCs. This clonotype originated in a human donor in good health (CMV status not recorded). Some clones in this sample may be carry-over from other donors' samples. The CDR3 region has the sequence CAWSEQRKLFF. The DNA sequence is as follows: TGTGCCTGGAGTGAACAGAGAAAACTGTTTTTT.